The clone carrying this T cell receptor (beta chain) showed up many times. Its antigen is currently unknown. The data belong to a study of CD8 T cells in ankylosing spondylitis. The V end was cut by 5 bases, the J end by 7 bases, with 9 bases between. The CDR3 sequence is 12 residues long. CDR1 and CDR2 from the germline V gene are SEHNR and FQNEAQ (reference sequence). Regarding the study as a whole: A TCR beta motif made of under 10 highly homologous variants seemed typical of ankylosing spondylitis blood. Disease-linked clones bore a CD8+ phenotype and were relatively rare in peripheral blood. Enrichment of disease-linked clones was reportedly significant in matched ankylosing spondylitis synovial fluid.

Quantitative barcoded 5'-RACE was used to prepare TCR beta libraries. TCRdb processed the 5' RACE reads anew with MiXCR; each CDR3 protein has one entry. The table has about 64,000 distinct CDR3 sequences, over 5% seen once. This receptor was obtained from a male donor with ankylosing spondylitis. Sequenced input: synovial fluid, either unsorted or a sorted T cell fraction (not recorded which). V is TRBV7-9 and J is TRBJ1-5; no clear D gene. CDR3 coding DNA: TGTGCCAGCAGCGCCTTGGGACAGCCCCAGCATTTT. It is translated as CASSALGQPQHF.